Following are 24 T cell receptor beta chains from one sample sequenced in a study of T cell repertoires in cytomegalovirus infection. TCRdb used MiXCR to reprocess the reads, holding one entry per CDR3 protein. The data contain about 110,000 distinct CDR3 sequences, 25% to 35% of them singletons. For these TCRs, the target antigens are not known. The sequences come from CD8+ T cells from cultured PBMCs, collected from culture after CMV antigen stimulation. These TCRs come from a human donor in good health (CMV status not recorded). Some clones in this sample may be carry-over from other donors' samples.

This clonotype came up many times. The CDR3 sequence: CASSLPGLAGIHTQYF. CDR3 DNA sequence: TGTGCCAGCAGCCTCCCTGGACTAGCGGGGATACATACGCAGTATTTT. The rearrangement links TRBV7-2 to TRBJ2-3; 12 bases are shared with TRBD2. The germline CDR1 and CDR2 sequences are SGHTA and FQGNSA. This CDR3 comprises 16 residues. V shed 5 bases, J shed 7 bases, and the junction held 10 bases outside the gene matches.

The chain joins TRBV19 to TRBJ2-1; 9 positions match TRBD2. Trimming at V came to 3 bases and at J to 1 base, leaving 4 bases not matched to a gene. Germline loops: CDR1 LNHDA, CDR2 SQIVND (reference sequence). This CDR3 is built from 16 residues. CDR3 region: CASSIFLAGSYNEQFF. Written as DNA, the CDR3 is TGTGCCAGTAGTATCTTTCTAGCGGGGTCCTACAATGAGCAGTTCTTC.

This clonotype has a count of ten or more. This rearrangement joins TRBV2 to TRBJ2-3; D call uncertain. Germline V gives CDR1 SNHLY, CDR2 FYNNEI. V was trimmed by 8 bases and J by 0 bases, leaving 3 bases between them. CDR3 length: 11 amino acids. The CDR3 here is CASRSTDTQYF. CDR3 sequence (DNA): TGTGCCAGCCGGAGCACAGATACGCAGTATTTT.

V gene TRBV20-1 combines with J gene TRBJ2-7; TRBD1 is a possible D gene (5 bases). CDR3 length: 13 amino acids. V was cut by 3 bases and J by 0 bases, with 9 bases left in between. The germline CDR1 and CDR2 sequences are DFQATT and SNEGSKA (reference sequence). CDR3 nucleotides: TGCAGTGCTAGGACAGCCAGCTCCTACGAGCAGTACTTC. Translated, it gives CSARTASSYEQYF.

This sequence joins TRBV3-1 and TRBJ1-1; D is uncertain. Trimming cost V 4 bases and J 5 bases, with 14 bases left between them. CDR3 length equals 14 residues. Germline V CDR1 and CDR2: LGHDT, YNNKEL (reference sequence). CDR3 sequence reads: CASSPGKRGTEAFF. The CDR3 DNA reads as TGTGCCAGCAGCCCCGGAAAACGAGGGACTGAAGCTTTCTTT.

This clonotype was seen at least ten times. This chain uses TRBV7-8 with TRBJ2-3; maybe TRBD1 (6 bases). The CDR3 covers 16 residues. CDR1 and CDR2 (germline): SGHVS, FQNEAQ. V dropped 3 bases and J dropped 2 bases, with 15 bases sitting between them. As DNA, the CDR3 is TGTGCCAGCAGCTTGTTAGGGACATTGGTCACAGATACGCAGTATTTT. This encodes CASSLLGTLVTDTQYF.

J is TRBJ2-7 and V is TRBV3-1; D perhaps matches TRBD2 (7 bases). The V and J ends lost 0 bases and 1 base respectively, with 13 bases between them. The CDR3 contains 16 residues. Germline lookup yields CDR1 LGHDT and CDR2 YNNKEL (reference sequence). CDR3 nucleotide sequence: TGTGCCAGCAGCCAAGATGAGGGGGGGCGTTCCTACGAGCAGTACTTC. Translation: CASSQDEGGRSYEQYF.

The CDR3 DNA reads as TGTGCCAGCAGCCCGGGGACAGCCAGGTGGAACACTGAAGCTTTCTTT. Protein product: CASSPGTARWNTEAFF. This chain joins TRBV2 and TRBJ1-1, with 7 bases identical to TRBD1. Germline CDR1 SNHLY, CDR2 FYNNEI. V shed 6 bases and J 1 base; nucleotides not matched to a gene: 11. This CDR3 has 16 residues.

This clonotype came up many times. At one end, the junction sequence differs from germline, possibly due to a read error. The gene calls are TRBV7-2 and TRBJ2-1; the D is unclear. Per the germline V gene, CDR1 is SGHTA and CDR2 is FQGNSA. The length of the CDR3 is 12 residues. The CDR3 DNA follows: TGTGCCAGCAGCTTAGTTACCCCTCGGGTGTCCTTC. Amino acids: CASSLVTPRVSF.

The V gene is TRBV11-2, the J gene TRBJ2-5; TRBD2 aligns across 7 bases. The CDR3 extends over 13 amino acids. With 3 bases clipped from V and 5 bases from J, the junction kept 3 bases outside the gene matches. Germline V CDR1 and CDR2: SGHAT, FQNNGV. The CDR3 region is CASSFMGGETQYF. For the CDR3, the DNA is TGTGCCAGCAGCTTCATGGGAGGGGAGACCCAGTACTTC.

The CDR3 nucleotides are TGTGCCAGCAGCTTATATGCAGGGGAGACCCAGTACTTC. Its protein is CASSLYAGETQYF. V is TRBV7-2 and J is TRBJ2-5; possible D gene TRBD1, 5 bases. The CDR3 sequence is 13 residues long. Germline V gene sequence: CDR1 SGHTA, CDR2 FQGNSA. V shed 2 bases and J shed 5 bases, with 9 bases lying between them. The full variable domain, with the rest looked up from reference TRBV7-2 and TRBJ2-5, is GAGVSQSPSNKVTEKGKDVELRCDPISGHTALYWYRQSLGQGLEFLIYFQGNSAPDKSGLPSDRFSAERTGGSVSTLTIQRTQQEDSAVYLCASSLYAGETQYFGPGTRLLVL.

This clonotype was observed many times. The DNA for the CDR3 is TGTGCCATCCGGACAGGGGCGGGCACTGAAGCTTTCTTT. Protein: CAIRTGAGTEAFF. V gene TRBV19 combines with J gene TRBJ1-1; 9 bases match TRBD1. With V trimmed by 10 bases and J by 4 bases, 7 bases remained unmatched. From germline, CDR1 is LNHDA and CDR2 SQIVND (reference sequence). This CDR3 is 13 amino acids long.

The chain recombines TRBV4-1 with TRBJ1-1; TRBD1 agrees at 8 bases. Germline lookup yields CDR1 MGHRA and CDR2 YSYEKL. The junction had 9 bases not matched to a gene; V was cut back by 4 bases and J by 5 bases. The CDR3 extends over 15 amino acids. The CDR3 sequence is CASSLGQAASTEAFF. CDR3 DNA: TGCGCCAGCAGCCTGGGACAGGCGGCTTCGACTGAAGCTTTCTTT.

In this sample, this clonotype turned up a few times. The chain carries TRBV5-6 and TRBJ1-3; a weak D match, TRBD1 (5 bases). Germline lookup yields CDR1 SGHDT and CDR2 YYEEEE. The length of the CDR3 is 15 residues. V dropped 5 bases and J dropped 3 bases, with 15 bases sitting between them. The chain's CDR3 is CASSLWQGLGNTIYF. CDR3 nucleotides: TGTGCCAGCAGTCTATGGCAGGGCCTTGGAAACACCATATATTTT.

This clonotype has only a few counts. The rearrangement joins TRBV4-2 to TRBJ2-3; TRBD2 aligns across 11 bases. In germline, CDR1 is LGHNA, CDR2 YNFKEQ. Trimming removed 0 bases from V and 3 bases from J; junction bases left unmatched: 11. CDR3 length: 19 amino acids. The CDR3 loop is CASSQDPLAGGSQTDTQYF. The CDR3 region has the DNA TGTGCCAGCAGCCAAGACCCGCTAGCGGGGGGCTCTCAAACAGATACGCAGTATTTT.

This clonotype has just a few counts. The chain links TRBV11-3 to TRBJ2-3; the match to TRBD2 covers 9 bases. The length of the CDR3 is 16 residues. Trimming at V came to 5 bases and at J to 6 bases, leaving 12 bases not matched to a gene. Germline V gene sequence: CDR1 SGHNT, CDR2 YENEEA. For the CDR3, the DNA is TGTGCCAGCAGCACCCGTTTTGGCGGGGGGGCGGATACGCAGTATTTT. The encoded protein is CASSTRFGGGADTQYF.

The CDR3 DNA is TGTGCCACCGCAGGGGGGCTTTACTCCTACGAGCAGTACTTC. It encodes CATAGGLYSYEQYF. The V gene is TRBV2, the J gene TRBJ2-7; maybe TRBD1 (7 bases). CDR3 length: 14 amino acids. Germline CDR1 is SNHLY and CDR2 is FYNNEI. V was shortened by 10 bases and J by 0 bases, with 16 bases between the two germline ends.

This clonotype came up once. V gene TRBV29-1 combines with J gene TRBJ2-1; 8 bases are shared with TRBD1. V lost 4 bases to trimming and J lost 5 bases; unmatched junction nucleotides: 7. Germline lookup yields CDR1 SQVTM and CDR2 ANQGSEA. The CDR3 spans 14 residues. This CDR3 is CSVVAGGAHNEQFF. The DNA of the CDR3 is TGCAGCGTTGTTGCAGGGGGCGCCCACAATGAGCAGTTCTTC.

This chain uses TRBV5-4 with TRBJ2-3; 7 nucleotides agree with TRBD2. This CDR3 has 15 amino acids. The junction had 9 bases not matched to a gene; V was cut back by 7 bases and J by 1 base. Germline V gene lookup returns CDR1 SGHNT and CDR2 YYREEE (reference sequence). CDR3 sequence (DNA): TGTGCCAGCGCCGGTCTCCGGGGGGGCACAGATACGCAGTATTTT. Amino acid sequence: CASAGLRGGTDTQYF.

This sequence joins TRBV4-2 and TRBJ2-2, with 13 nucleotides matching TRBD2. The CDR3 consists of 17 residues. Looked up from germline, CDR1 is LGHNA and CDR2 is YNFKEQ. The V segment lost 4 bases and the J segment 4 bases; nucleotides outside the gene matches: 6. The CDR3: CASSPTSGGAFTGELFF. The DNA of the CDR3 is TGTGCCAGCAGCCCCACTAGCGGGGGGGCGTTCACCGGGGAGCTGTTTTTT.

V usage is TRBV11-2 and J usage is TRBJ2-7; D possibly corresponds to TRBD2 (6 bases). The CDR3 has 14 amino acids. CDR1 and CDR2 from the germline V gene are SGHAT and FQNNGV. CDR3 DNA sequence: TGTGCGCAACACCCAGTGCGGGGCTCCTACGAGCAGTACTTC. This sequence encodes CAQHPVRGSYEQYF.

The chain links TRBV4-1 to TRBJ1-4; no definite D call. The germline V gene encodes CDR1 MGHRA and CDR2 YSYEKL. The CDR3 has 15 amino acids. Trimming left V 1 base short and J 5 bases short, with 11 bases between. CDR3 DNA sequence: TGCGCCAGCAGCCAAGTCTCGGCGTCGAATGAAAAACTGTTTTTT. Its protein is CASSQVSASNEKLFF.

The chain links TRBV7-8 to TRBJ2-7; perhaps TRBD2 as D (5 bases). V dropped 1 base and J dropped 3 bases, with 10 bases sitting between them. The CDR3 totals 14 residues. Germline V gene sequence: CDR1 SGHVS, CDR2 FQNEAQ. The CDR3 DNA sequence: TGTGCCAGCAGCTTAGAAGGTGGAGGCTACGAGCAGTACTTC. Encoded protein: CASSLEGGGYEQYF.

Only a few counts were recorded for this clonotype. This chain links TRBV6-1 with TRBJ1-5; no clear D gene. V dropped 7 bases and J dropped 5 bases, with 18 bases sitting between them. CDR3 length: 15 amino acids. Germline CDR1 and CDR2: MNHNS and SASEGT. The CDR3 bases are TGTGCCAGCATCATAGTTTGGACGGCCGATCAGCCCCAGCATTTT. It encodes CASIIVWTADQPQHF.